Reported below is one TCR beta chain. Its antigen is not known. These data come from a study of cytomegalovirus exposure and HLA in healthy donors. Germline loops: CDR1 KGHSH, CDR2 LQKENI. The CDR3 spans 14 residues. The V and J ends lost 2 bases and 2 bases respectively, with 7 bases between them. Study outcomes and limitations: In a later analysis, at a false discovery rate of 0.05, under 20,000 TCR beta sequences were associated with HLA alleles. The investigators catalogued 150 to 200 TCR beta chains as cytomegalovirus-associated.

Primers included in the PCR were 60 Vbeta and 13 Jbeta primers. Data came from immunoSEQ multiplex PCR; TCRdb stores just in-frame clones and leaves some out. Of 170,000 or so clones listed, roughly 80% are singletons. This TCR derives from a boy aged 2-15 years in good health and CMV-seronegative. Specimen: PBMCs. The chain carries TRBV18 and TRBJ1-5, with a tentative D call TRBD1 (6 bases). The DNA of the CDR3 is TGTGCCAGCTCACCATACAGGGGCAATCAGCCCCAGCATTTT. It encodes CASSPYRGNQPQHF.